The 21 T cell receptor beta chains below come from one sample, sequenced in a study of pediatric ulcerative colitis. Clones were read by immunoSEQ multiplex PCR, and TCRdb kept only the in-frame ones, dropping some. The table records about 64,000 clones, 80% to 90% of them present only once. Sequencing input: blood. The source is a boy younger than 18 with severe ulcerative colitis.

J is TRBJ2-3 and V is TRBV19, with a possible D match to TRBD2 (5 bases). Germline V gives CDR1 LNHDA, CDR2 SQIVND (reference sequence). The CDR3 length is 9 residues. Trimming cost V 11 bases and J 5 bases, with 5 bases left between them. Here the CDR3 reads CARGDTQYF. The CDR3 region has the DNA TGTGCCCGGGGAGATACGCAGTATTTT.

CDR3 protein: CAHGSTDTQYF. CDR3 DNA: TGTGCCCATGGGAGCACAGATACGCAGTATTTT. The chain links TRBV6-1 to TRBJ2-3; no clear D gene. Trimming took off 11 bases at V and 0 bases at J, with 6 bases between the two ends. CDR1 and CDR2 from the germline V gene are MNHNS and SASEGT. The length of the CDR3 is 11 residues.

The chain carries TRBV28 and TRBJ2-5; unclear D gene. CDR1 and CDR2 from the germline V gene are MDHEN and SYDVKM. The CDR3 is 13 amino acids. The V gene lost 1 base and the J gene lost 5 bases, with 8 bases spanning the gap. The CDR3 nucleotides are TGTGCCAGCAGTTTATCCCTACGCGAGACCCAGTACTTC. Translation gives CASSLSLRETQYF.

The chain joins TRBV27 to TRBJ1-5; TRBD1 might be the D (6 bases). Per the germline V gene, CDR1 is MNHEY and CDR2 is SMNVEV (reference sequence). The length of the CDR3 is 13 residues. V lost 2 bases and J 6 bases, leaving 8 bases between the germline ends. CDR3 bases: TGTGCCAGCAGTTTAGGGGGCAGTCAGCCCCAGCATTTT. Amino acids: CASSLGGSQPQHF.

The rearrangement links TRBV4-3 to TRBJ2-3, with 7 positions matching TRBD1. Germline-derived CDR1 and CDR2 are LGHNA and YSLEER. The CDR3 runs to 14 residues. The ends lost 3 bases at V and 3 bases at J; junction bases unmatched: 3. This CDR3 reads CASSHTGATDTQYF. The CDR3 bases are TGCGCCAGCAGCCATACAGGGGCTACAGATACGCAGTATTTT.

V gene TRBV30 combines with J gene TRBJ2-2; D remains unclear. Trimming cost V 7 bases and J 1 base, with 13 bases left between them. In germline, CDR1 is GTSNPN, CDR2 SVGIG (reference sequence). This CDR3 is built from 14 residues. The CDR3 here is CAFSWEWNTGELFF. CDR3 in DNA: TGTGCCTTTTCATGGGAATGGAACACCGGGGAGCTGTTTTTT.

V is TRBV7-9 and J is TRBJ2-2, with D unresolved. Germline assignment: CDR1 SEHNR and CDR2 FQNEAQ (reference sequence). This CDR3 is 15 amino acids long. V was shortened by 5 bases and J by 6 bases, with 16 bases between the two germline ends. The CDR3 DNA is TGTGCCAGCAGCAGGCTAGTCCAGTCGGCCGGGGAGCTGTTTTTT. As protein: CASSRLVQSAGELFF.

The chain recombines TRBV29-1 with TRBJ1-2; maybe TRBD1 (6 bases). Germline CDR1 SQVTM, CDR2 ANQGSEA. V lost 7 bases and J 5 bases, leaving 23 bases between the germline ends. CDR3 length: 15 amino acids. This CDR3 is CSALAGVGREYGYTF. CDR3 in DNA: TGCAGCGCCCTCGCAGGGGTGGGGAGAGAATATGGCTACACCTTC.

V gene TRBV13 combines with J gene TRBJ2-1; no reliable D call. The CDR3 contains 12 residues. From germline, CDR1 is PRHDT and CDR2 FYEKMQ (reference sequence). The V gene lost 5 bases and the J gene lost 5 bases, with 7 bases spanning the gap. CDR3 in amino acids: CASSPNNNEQFF. CDR3 DNA: TGTGCCAGCAGCCCCAATAACAATGAGCAGTTCTTC.

This clone was seen a few times. The rearrangement uses TRBV5-3 and TRBJ1-5; no definite D call. TRBV5-3 is known as an ORF, though its function is uncertain. The V gene lost 1 base and the J gene lost 7 bases, with 15 bases spanning the gap. The CDR3 has 15 amino acids. As DNA, the CDR3 is TGTGCCAGAAGCTTGACCCGGGCCCCTAGGCAGCCCCAGCATTTT. It codes for CARSLTRAPRQPQHF.

V usage is TRBV29-1 and J usage is TRBJ1-2; no clear D. The CDR3 has 10 residues. Trimming cost V 5 bases and J 6 bases, with 7 bases left between them. The germline V gene encodes CDR1 SQVTM and CDR2 ANQGSEA. CDR3 nucleotides: TGCAGCGTTCTGGCCGATGGCTACACCTTC. Translated: CSVLADGYTF.

The chain is built from TRBV30 and TRBJ1-5; TRBD1 might be the D (5 bases). V was trimmed by 2 bases and J by 2 bases, leaving 22 bases between them. The germline CDR1 and CDR2 sequences are GTSNPN and SVGIG (reference sequence). The CDR3 has 18 amino acids. CDR3 amino acids: CAWSTGTASRSGNQPQHF. CDR3 coding DNA: TGTGCCTGGAGTACCGGGACCGCTTCTAGATCGGGCAATCAGCCCCAGCATTTT.

This rearrangement joins TRBV5-6 to TRBJ1-5; D is ambiguous. The CDR3 loop spans 12 amino acids. Per the germline V gene, CDR1 is SGHDT and CDR2 is YYEEEE. Trimming removed 4 bases from V and 11 bases from J, with 13 bases in between. Here the CDR3 reads CASSGPSKAQHF. Here the CDR3 DNA reads TGTGCCAGCAGCGGGCCGTCAAAGGCCCAGCATTTT.

The rearrangement joins TRBV7-6 to TRBJ1-2; D gene unclear. Trimming took off 1 base at V and 6 bases at J, with 15 bases between the two ends. The CDR3 covers 15 residues. The germline gives CDR1 SGHVS, CDR2 FNYEAQ. CDR3 loop: CASSLGDTGSNGYTF. CDR3 sequence (DNA): TGTGCCAGCAGCTTAGGAGACACGGGGTCGAATGGCTACACCTTC.

The CDR3 bases are TGCACCAGCAGCCAATTAACCCCCCCTAGCGGAGGTTCCTACGAGCAGTACTTC. Translated, it gives CTSSQLTPPSGGSYEQYF. J is TRBJ2-5 and V is TRBV1; the D call TRBD2 from the table was never checked on the DNA. The DNA matches TRBJ2-7 better at its end, which makes the J call doubtful. TRBV1 is reported as a pseudogene. The CDR3 consists of 18 residues.

The CDR3 is CAISESGGYGTDTQYF. DNA for the CDR3: TGTGCCATCAGTGAGTCCGGGGGTTATGGCACAGATACGCAGTATTTT. J is TRBJ2-3 and V is TRBV10-3, with D perhaps TRBD2 (6 bases). The CDR3 totals 16 residues. CDR1 and CDR2 from the germline V gene are ENHRY and SYGVKD. V was clipped by 0 bases and J by 1 base, with 11 bases between them.

The chain links TRBV4-3 to TRBJ1-5; TRBD1 matches 9 bases. Germline CDR1 is LGHNA and CDR2 is YSLEER. J gave up 6 bases and V 0 bases, and 3 bases lay outside the gene matches. The CDR3 extends over 15 amino acids. CDR3 DNA sequence: TGCGCCAGCAGCCAAGATACAGGGGGCGGTCAGCCCCAGCATTTT. It encodes CASSQDTGGGQPQHF.

The V call is TRBV4-1, the J call TRBJ2-7, with 8 nucleotides matching TRBD2. CDR3 size: 15 residues. J lost 4 bases, V lost 2 bases, and 7 bases had no gene match. Germline V lookup: CDR1 MGHRA, CDR2 YSYEKL. This CDR3 reads CASSQPPSGYYEQYF. Written as DNA, the CDR3 is TGCGCCAGCAGCCAACCTCCTAGCGGGTATTACGAGCAGTACTTC.

The chain uses TRBV10-1 and TRBJ2-1, with D perhaps being TRBD1 or TRBD2 (5 bases each). CDR1 is WNHNN, CDR2 SYGVQD, per germline (reference sequence). Trimming took 4 bases from V and 8 from J, leaving 21 bases between them. This CDR3 contains 16 residues. For the CDR3, the DNA is TGCGCCAGCAGTGTCAGACCGGGACCAGAGGATTATGAGCAGTTCTTC. Translation gives CASSVRPGPEDYEQFF.

The gene calls are TRBV6-5 and TRBJ2-1; D unclear. The CDR3 length is 14 residues. CDR1 is MNHEY and CDR2 is SVGAGI in the germline V gene. Trimming removed 7 bases at V and 3 bases at J, with 13 bases between. CDR3 residues: CASKSSGNYNEQFF. The DNA for the CDR3 is TGTGCCAGCAAGTCGTCAGGCAACTACAATGAGCAGTTCTTC.

V usage is TRBV19 and J usage is TRBJ1-3, with D uncertain. With 0 bases removed from V and 0 bases from J, the gap between germline ends came to 6 bases. This CDR3 contains 15 residues. Germline V gives CDR1 LNHDA, CDR2 SQIVND (reference sequence). CDR3 coding DNA: TGTGCCAGTAGTATAGATCGCAACTCTGGAAACACCATATATTTT. Encoded protein: CASSIDRNSGNTIYF.